This TCR beta chain was sequenced during a study of response to subunit inactivated influenza vaccine. Study outcomes and limitations: T cells newly recruited by each seasonal influenza vaccination are few, the authors suggested.

Trimming stripped 0 bases from V and 7 bases from J, with 15 bases between. The CDR3 runs to 15 residues. Germline lookup yields CDR1 MNHEY and CDR2 SVGAGI. MiXCR was run by TCRdb on the RT-PCR reads, yielding one entry per CDR3 protein. The table includes about 480,000 distinct CDR3 sequences, around 25% detected once. This clonotype was recorded a few times. Its antigen remains unidentified. The source of this sequence is a man aged 45-65 years who received an inactivated influenza vaccine. V gene TRBV6-5 combines with J gene TRBJ1-1; D is unresolved. The sample was CD4+ T cells sorted from PBMCs, taken more than 4 days after vaccination. This chain's CDR3 is CASSYSLGPVVEAFF. CDR3 sequence (DNA): TGTGCCAGCAGTTACTCGTTAGGGCCAGTCGTTGAAGCTTTCTTT.